The source of this T cell receptor beta chain is a study of blood T cell repertoires in COVID-19. Overall study: From the United States, Italy and Spain came samples of acute and convalescent COVID-19. PBMCs, B-cell-depleted T cells, or T cells were the source of the cDNA or gDNA that made up the material.

As handled by the study authors: Nucleated cell counts were estimated from reference gene primer amplification. The data were produced by immunoSEQ multiplex PCR, yet TCRdb's version contains in-frame clones alone and is incomplete. From that table come the V and J calls and clone size; the DNA was used to work out D and trimming. Among approximately 110,000 clones listed, about 88% were seen once. Germline V gene lookup returns CDR1 KGHSH and CDR2 LQKENI. Trimming shortened V by 6 bases and J by 4 bases, and 13 bases separated the two germline ends. This CDR3 has 15 amino acids. The chain recombines TRBV18 with TRBJ2-6; a weak D match, TRBD1 (6 bases). Sequencing was performed on peripheral blood. This receptor was taken from a man aged 40-55 years with acute or convalescent COVID-19. Here the CDR3 reads CASSPTGPGANVLTF. The CDR3 region has the DNA TGTGCCAGCTCGCCCACAGGGCCAGGGGCCAACGTCCTGACTTTC. Full variable domain (outside the CDR3, taken from reference TRBV18 and TRBJ2-6): NAGVMQNPRHLVRRRGQEARLRCSPMKGHSHVYWYRQLPEEGLKFMVYLQKENIIDESGMPKERFSAEFPKEGPSILRIQQVVRGDSAAYFCASSPTGPGANVLTFGAGSRLTVL.